The 19 T cell receptor beta chains in this list originate from one sample, sequenced in a study of T cells in Graves' hyperthyroidism and ophthalmopathy (dated by TCRdb to between 2017 and 2020). Library construction relied on multiplex PCR. Sequencing used an Illumina HiSeq 2000. The TCR beta CDR3 regions were amplified from RNA transcripts. For the first round of RT-PCR on the TCR CDR3, the HTBI primer set was used together with the Qiagen OneStep RT-PCR kit. TCRdb reprocessing: public reads trimmed at Q25 with fastp, clones called with MiXCR, in-frame beta chains kept. Rows matching on CDR3 protein sequence are summarized as one entry with the most common DNA and genes. In this sample the table shows under 400,000 distinct CDR3 sequences, about 25% of which occur a single time. In total, the top ten clones hold around four fifths of the sample. The sample taken for sequencing was blood. These receptors were collected from a man aged 50 to 60 with Graves' hyperthyroidism.

The CDR3 sequence is CASRAQGAKAEAFF. The CDR3 DNA is TGTGCCAGCAGGGCACAGGGGGCGAAGGCTGAAGCTTTCTTT. The chain couples TRBV5-4 to TRBJ1-1; 9 bases are a match to TRBD1. Trimming cost V 5 bases and J 6 bases; bases outside gene matches: 8. The CDR3 runs 14 residues. Germline loops: CDR1 SGHNT, CDR2 YYREEE (reference sequence).

J is TRBJ1-2 and V is TRBV4-1, with 11 bases fitting TRBD1. After removal of 0 bases from V and 2 bases from J, the junction contained 5 bases not matched to a gene. From germline, CDR1 is MGHRA and CDR2 YSYEKL. The CDR3 has 17 residues. The CDR3 reads CASSQDEDRGLNYGYTF. The DNA for the CDR3 is TGCGCCAGCAGCCAAGATGAGGACAGGGGGCTGAACTATGGCTACACCTTC.

The chain has TRBV5-1 and TRBJ2-5; D is perhaps TRBD1 (6 bases). CDR3 length: 15 amino acids. Germline assignment: CDR1 SGHRS and CDR2 YFSETQ. The ends were cut back, 0 bases at V and 2 bases at J, with 11 bases in the middle. The CDR3 sequence: CASSLDGTQQETQYF. In DNA form, the CDR3 reads TGCGCCAGCAGCTTGGATGGGACACAGCAAGAGACCCAGTACTTC.

The genes are TRBV6-1 and TRBJ1-2; the D is unclear. The CDR3 contains 13 residues. V gave up 7 bases and J gave up 2 bases, with 11 bases separating them. From germline, CDR1 is MNHNS and CDR2 SASEGT. This chain's CDR3 is CASTEDANYGYTF. CDR3 DNA sequence: TGTGCCAGCACAGAAGACGCCAACTATGGCTACACCTTC.

In the case of this clonotype: This CDR3 fails to terminate in the conserved phenylalanine or tryptophan, so it likely reflects a read error. This chain connects TRBV5-6 to TRBJ1-5; D is possibly TRBD1 (5 bases). The ends were cut back, 4 bases at V and 2 bases at J, with 10 bases in the middle. Germline V gene data show CDR1 as SGHDT and CDR2 as YYEEEE. The CDR3 is 14 amino acids. The CDR3 region is CASSRGSGNQPQHL. The CDR3 DNA is TGTGCCAGCAGCAGGGGTTCGGGCAATCAGCCCCAGCATCTT.

The chain recombines TRBV11-2 with TRBJ2-1; 9 nucleotides match TRBD2. The CDR3 consists of 14 residues. V lost 5 bases to trimming and J lost 7 bases; unmatched junction nucleotides: 6. Germline V gives CDR1 SGHAT, CDR2 FQNNGV. The CDR3 sequence: CASSIPSGVNEQFF. The CDR3 nucleotides read TGTGCCAGCAGCATCCCTAGCGGGGTAAATGAGCAGTTCTTC.

This clonotype was picked up many times. The rearrangement joins TRBV7-9 to TRBJ2-7; no firm D call. V lost 1 base and J lost 2, with 3 bases in between. The germline CDR1 and CDR2 sequences are SEHNR and FQNEAQ (reference sequence). This CDR3 spans 12 amino acids. Written as DNA, the CDR3 is TGTGCCAGCAGCTTAGAAACCTACGAGCAGTACTTC. Its protein product is CASSLETYEQYF.

The table lists this clonotype with a few counts. V is TRBV9 and J is TRBJ2-5; 9 nucleotides match TRBD1. The CDR3 is made up of 15 amino acids. Looked up from germline, CDR1 is SGDLS and CDR2 is YYNGEE. The junction had 10 bases not matched to a gene; V was cut back by 4 bases and J by 6 bases. This CDR3 is CASSLGGDRAKTQYF. CDR3 DNA sequence: TGTGCCAGCAGCCTGGGGGGGGACAGGGCAAAGACCCAGTACTTC.

The V gene is TRBV7-9, the J gene TRBJ2-5, with 8 bases identical to TRBD1. CDR1 is SEHNR and CDR2 is FQNEAQ in the germline V gene (reference sequence). V lost 4 bases and J lost 4; bases outside the gene matches: 8. This CDR3 has 15 residues. CDR3 nucleotide sequence: TGTGCCAGCAGCTCACAACAGGGGGGATCAGAGACCCAGTACTTC. Its protein is CASSSQQGGSETQYF. Full variable domain (outside the CDR3, taken from reference TRBV7-9 and TRBJ2-5): DTGVSQNPRHKITKRGQNVTFRCDPISEHNRLYWYRQTLGQGPEFLTYFQNEAQLEKSRLLSDRFSAERPKGSFSTLEIQRTEQGDSAMYLCASSSQQGGSETQYFGPGTRLLVL.

Note on this clonotype: A read error may be the cause here, since a much bigger clone is one base away. This sequence joins TRBV2 and TRBJ2-5; tentative D call: TRBD1 (5 bases). The germline gives CDR1 SNHLY, CDR2 FYNNEI. This CDR3 region has 14 residues. CDR3 nucleotides: TGTGCCAGCAGTCCGACAGCGATCCAAGAGGCCCAGTACTTC. This codes for CASSPTAIQEAQYF.

This clonotype was counted many times. V is TRBV3-1 and J is TRBJ1-1, with D possibly matching TRBD1 (6 bases). The CDR3 sequence is 14 residues long. CDR1 is LGHDT, CDR2 YNNKEL, per germline (reference sequence). V lost 4 bases, J lost 0 bases, and 9 bases lay in between. CDR3 nucleotide sequence: TGTGCCAGCAGCCCCGGACAGATGAACACTGAAGCTTTCTTT. This encodes CASSPGQMNTEAFF. Together with reference TRBV3-1 and TRBJ1-1, the CDR3 gives the full variable domain: DTAVSQTPKYLVTQMGNDKSIKCEQNLGHDTMYWYKQDSKKFLKIMFSYNNKELIINETVPNRFSPKSPDKAHLNLHINSLELGDSAVYFCASSPGQMNTEAFFGQGTRLTVV.

This clonotype was picked up a small number of times. The rearrangement joins TRBV28 to TRBJ1-2; D is perhaps TRBD1 (6 bases). CDR1 and CDR2 from the germline V gene are MDHEN and SYDVKM. The CDR3 is made up of 13 amino acids. With 5 bases removed from V and 8 bases from J, the gap between germline ends came to 15 bases. As DNA, the CDR3 is TGTGCCAGCAGTATGTCAGGGGTTTGGGGCTACACCTTC. Translating gives CASSMSGVWGYTF.

This clonotype was found many times. This rearrangement joins TRBV6-1 to TRBJ2-4; 8 bases fit TRBD2. With 6 bases clipped from V and 6 bases from J, the junction kept 13 bases outside the gene matches. CDR1 is MNHNS and CDR2 is SASEGT in the germline V gene. The CDR3 is 16 amino acids. The CDR3: CASSFLPAGGLNIQYF. The CDR3 bases are TGTGCCAGCAGCTTCCTGCCGGCGGGAGGTTTAAACATTCAGTACTTC.

V is TRBV7-9 and J is TRBJ2-1, with D unresolved. Germline V gene sequence: CDR1 SEHNR, CDR2 FQNEAQ (reference sequence). The ends were cut back, 7 bases at V and 8 bases at J, with 12 bases in the middle. There are 12 residues in the CDR3. The CDR3 coding sequence is TGTGCCAGCACCCTCCCTAATCATGAGCAGTTCTTC. As protein: CASTLPNHEQFF.

The chain carries TRBV5-1 and TRBJ2-1; no definite D call. The CDR3 length is 14 residues. The germline V gene encodes CDR1 SGHRS and CDR2 YFSETQ. Deletions cut 0 bases from V and 8 bases from J, with 12 bases between. The CDR3 sequence: CASSLVAVSDEQFF. CDR3 bases: TGCGCCAGCAGCTTGGTTGCAGTATCGGATGAGCAGTTCTTC.

There are a few counts of this clonotype. The V and J genes are TRBV10-3 and TRBJ1-2, with D possibly being TRBD1 (6 bases). This CDR3 region has 13 residues. The V end lost 7 bases, the J end lost 5 bases, and 14 bases lay between the germline ends. Germline assignment: CDR1 ENHRY and CDR2 SYGVKD. DNA for the CDR3: TGTGCCATCAATGGGGGGCAGATGTATGGCTACACCTTC. It specifies CAINGGQMYGYTF.

The chain employs TRBV6-2 or TRBV6-3 and TRBJ2-5; the match to TRBD2 covers 8 bases. The CDR3 has 14 residues. J lost 5 bases, V lost 6 bases, and 8 bases had no gene match. Germline V gene lookup returns CDR1 MNHEY and CDR2 SVGEGT. The CDR3 DNA follows: TGTGCCAGCAGGGTTAGCGGGAAGGGCGAGACCCAGTACTTC. It translates to CASRVSGKGETQYF.

V is TRBV5-4 and J is TRBJ1-1, with a possible D match to TRBD1 (5 bases). V was pared by 3 bases and J by 6 bases, with 12 bases between. The CDR3 sequence is 13 residues long. CDR1 and CDR2 from the germline V gene are SGHNT and YYREEE (reference sequence). CDR3 nucleotides: TGTGCCAGCAGCTCAACAGGAGCCCCTGAAGCTTTCTTT. Its translation: CASSSTGAPEAFF.

Many counts were recorded for this clonotype. The V gene is TRBV2, the J gene TRBJ2-7, with D uncertain. Per the germline V gene, CDR1 is SNHLY and CDR2 is FYNNEI. Trimming removed 3 bases at V and 0 bases at J, with 9 bases between. This CDR3 contains 14 residues. The CDR3 loop reads CASSENSLSYEQYF. The CDR3 nucleotides read TGTGCCAGCAGTGAGAATAGCCTCTCCTACGAGCAGTACTTC.